This T cell receptor beta chain emerged from a study of blood T cell repertoires in COVID-19. As for the study in general: Sites in the United States, Italy and Spain provided acute and convalescent COVID-19 samples. The analysed material was cDNA or gDNA that came from T cells, B-cell-depleted T cells, or PBMCs.

The assay was immunoSEQ multiplex PCR, and TCRdb's table has in-frame clones only and misses some. The sample has about 440,000 clones, around 88% seen once; the top ten hold 10% to 15%. The source material was peripheral blood. The source is a woman between 45 and 65 years old with COVID-19, enrolled during active disease.

Written as DNA, the CDR3 is TGTGCCAGCAGTGACTCCAGGGTTGGAAACATTCAGTACTTC. Translated: CASSDSRVGNIQYF. This chain links TRBV6-4 with TRBJ2-4, with D tentatively TRBD1 (5 bases). The V end lost 0 bases, the J end lost 6 bases, and 9 bases lay between the germline ends. The CDR3 runs to 14 residues. Germline V gene data show CDR1 as MRHNA and CDR2 as SNTAGT.